This TCR beta chain was observed in a study of blood T cell repertoires in COVID-19. Study background: From the United States, Italy and Spain came samples of acute and convalescent COVID-19. T cells, B-cell-depleted T cells, or PBMCs provided the cDNA or gDNA that served as material.

Original processing methods: Reference gene primers were amplified, and this amplification served to estimate nucleated cell counts. The assay was immunoSEQ multiplex PCR, and TCRdb's table has in-frame clones only and misses some. V and J calls and clone size are given by that table; D and trimming were obtained from the DNA. Here the sample spans 60,000 to 90,000 clones, roughly 70% being singletons. The germline V gene has CDR1 SGHAT and CDR2 FQNNGV. The CDR3 spans 15 residues. Deletions cut 1 base from V and 2 bases from J, with 8 bases between. The V call is TRBV11-2, the J call TRBJ1-4; possible D gene TRBD1, 6 bases. The sample taken for sequencing was peripheral blood. The sequence was collected from a human donor with acute or convalescent COVID-19. The donor label of this sample is uncertain. The CDR3 region has the DNA TGTGCCAGCAGCTTAGTGGGGGCGACTAATGAAAAACTGTTTTTT. Its protein is CASSLVGATNEKLFF.